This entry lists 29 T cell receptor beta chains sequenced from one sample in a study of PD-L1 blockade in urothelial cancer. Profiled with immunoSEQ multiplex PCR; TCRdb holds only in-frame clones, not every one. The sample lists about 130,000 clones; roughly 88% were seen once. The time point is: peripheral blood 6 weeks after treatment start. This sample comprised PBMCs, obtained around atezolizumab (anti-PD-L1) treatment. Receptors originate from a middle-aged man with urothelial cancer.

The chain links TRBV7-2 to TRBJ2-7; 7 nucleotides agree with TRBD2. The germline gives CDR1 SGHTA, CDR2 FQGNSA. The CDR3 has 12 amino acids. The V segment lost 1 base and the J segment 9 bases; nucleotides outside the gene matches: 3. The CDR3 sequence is CASSLGGRRQYF. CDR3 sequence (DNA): TGTGCCAGCAGCTTAGGCGGGAGACGGCAGTACTTC.

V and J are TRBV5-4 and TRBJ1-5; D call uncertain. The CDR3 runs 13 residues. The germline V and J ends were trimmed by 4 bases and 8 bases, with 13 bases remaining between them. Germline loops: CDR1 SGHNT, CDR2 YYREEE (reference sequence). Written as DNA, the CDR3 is TGTGCCAGCAGCCCTGATATCGGAGAGCCCCAGCATTTT. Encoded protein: CASSPDIGEPQHF.

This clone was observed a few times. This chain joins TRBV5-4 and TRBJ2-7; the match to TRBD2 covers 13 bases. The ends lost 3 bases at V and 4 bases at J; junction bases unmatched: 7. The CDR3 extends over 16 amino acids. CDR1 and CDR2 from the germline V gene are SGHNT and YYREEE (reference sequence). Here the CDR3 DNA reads TGTGCCAGCAGCTCTAAACTAGCGGGAGGGTATTACGAGCAGTACTTC. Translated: CASSSKLAGGYYEQYF.

CDR3 in DNA: TGTGCCAGCAGTGAAGCGCTTGCCAGGGGTTCCCCTTTAGACCAAGAGACCCAGTACTTC. Amino acids: CASSEALARGSPLDQETQYF. The gene calls are TRBV2 and TRBJ2-5; D perhaps matches TRBD1 (6 bases). This CDR3 is built from 20 residues. CDR1 and CDR2 from the germline V gene are SNHLY and FYNNEI. V lost 0 bases to trimming and J lost 0 bases, with 23 bases between them.

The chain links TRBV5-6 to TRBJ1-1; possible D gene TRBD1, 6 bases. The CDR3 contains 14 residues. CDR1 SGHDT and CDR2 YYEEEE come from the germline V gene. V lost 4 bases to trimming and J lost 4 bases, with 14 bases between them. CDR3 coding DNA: TGTGCCAGCAGCAGGGATGGGGGCGGCACTGAAGCTTTCTTT. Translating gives CASSRDGGGTEAFF.

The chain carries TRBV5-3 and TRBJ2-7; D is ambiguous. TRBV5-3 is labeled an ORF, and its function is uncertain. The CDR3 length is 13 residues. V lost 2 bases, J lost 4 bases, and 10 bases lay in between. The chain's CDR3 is CARSFRLAYEQYF. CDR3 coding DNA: TGTGCCAGAAGCTTTCGACTTGCATACGAGCAGTACTTC.

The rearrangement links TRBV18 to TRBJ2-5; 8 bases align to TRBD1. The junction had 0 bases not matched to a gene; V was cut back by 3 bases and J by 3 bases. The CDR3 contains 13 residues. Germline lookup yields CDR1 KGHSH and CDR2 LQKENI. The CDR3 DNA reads TGTGCCAGCTCACCGACAGGGGAAGAGACCCAGTACTTC. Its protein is CASSPTGEETQYF.

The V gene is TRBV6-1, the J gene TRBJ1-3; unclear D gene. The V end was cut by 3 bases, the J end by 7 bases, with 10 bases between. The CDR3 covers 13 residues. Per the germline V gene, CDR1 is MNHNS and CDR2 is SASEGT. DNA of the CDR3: TGTGCCAGCAGTGAGGCCGGGGATAACACCATATATTTT. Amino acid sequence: CASSEAGDNTIYF.

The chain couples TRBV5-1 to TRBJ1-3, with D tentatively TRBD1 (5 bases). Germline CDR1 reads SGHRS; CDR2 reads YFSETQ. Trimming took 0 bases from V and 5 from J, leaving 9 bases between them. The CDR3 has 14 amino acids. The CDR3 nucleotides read TGCGCCAGCAGCTTGGACAGGACGAGAAACACCATATATTTT. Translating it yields CASSLDRTRNTIYF.

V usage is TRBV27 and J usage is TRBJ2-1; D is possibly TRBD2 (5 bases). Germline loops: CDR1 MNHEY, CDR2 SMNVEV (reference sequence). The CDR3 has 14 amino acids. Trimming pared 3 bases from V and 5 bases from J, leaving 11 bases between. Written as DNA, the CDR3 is TGTGCCAGCAGTTTCCCCGGACTCAACAATGAGCAGTTCTTC. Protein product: CASSFPGLNNEQFF.

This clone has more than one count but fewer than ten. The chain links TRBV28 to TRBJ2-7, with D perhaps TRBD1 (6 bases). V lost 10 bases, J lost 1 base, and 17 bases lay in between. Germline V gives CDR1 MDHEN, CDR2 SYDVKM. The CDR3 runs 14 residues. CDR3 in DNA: TGTGCCACCGGACAGCACGACGGATCCTACGAGCAGTACTTC. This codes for CATGQHDGSYEQYF.

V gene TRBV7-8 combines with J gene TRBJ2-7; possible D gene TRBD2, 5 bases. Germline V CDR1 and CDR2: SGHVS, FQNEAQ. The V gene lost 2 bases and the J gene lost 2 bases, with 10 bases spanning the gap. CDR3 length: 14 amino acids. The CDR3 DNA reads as TGTGCCAGCAGCTTATCCGGGATAGCCTACGAGCAGTACTTC. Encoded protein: CASSLSGIAYEQYF.

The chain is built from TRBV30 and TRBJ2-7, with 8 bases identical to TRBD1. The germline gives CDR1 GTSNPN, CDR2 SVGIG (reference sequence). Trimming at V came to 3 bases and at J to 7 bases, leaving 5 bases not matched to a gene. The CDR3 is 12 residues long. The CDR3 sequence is CAWRDRDHEQYF. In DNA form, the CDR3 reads TGTGCCTGGAGGGACAGGGATCATGAGCAGTACTTC.

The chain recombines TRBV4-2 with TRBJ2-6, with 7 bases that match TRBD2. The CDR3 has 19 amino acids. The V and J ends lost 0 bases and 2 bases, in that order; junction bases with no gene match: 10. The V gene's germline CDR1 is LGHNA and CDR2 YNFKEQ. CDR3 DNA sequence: TGTGCCAGCAGCCAAGATTTTGGTATTCGGGGGGCTGGGGCCAACGTCCTGACTTTC. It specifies CASSQDFGIRGAGANVLTF.

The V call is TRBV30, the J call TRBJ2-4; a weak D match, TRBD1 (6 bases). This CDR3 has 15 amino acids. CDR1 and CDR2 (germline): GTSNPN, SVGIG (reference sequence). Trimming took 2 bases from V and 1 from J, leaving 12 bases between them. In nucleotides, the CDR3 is TGTGCCTGGAGTTCTCCAGGGGCTGCCAAAAACATTCAGTACTTC. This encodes CAWSSPGAAKNIQYF. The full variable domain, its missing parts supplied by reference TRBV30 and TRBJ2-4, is SQTIHQWPATLVQPVGSPLSLECTVEGTSNPNLYWYRQAAGRGLQLLFYSVGIGQISSEVPQNLSASRPQDRQFILSSKKLLLSDSGFYLCAWSSPGAAKNIQYFGAGTRLSVL.

CDR3 DNA sequence: TGTGCCAGCAGCGTAGATAGCGGGAGGGCCGGAAAACGAGATACGCAGTATTTT. This codes for CASSVDSGRAGKRDTQYF. The chain combines TRBV9 with TRBJ2-3, with TRBD2 matching 11 bases. J was trimmed by 5 bases and V by 0 bases; bases with no gene match: 11. Germline CDR1 and CDR2: SGDLS and YYNGEE. This CDR3 comprises 18 residues.

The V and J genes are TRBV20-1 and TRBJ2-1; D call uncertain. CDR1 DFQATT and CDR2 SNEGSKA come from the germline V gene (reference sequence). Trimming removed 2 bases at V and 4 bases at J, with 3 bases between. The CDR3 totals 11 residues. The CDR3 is CSARPYNEQFF. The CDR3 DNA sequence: TGCAGTGCTAGACCATACAATGAGCAGTTCTTC.

The CDR3 reads CARRGGSSTDTQYF. The CDR3 nucleotides are TGTGCCAGGAGGGGGGGGAGTAGCACAGATACGCAGTATTTT. The chain couples TRBV2 to TRBJ2-3; perhaps TRBD2 as D (7 bases). Germline values: CDR1 SNHLY, CDR2 FYNNEI. The CDR3 contains 14 residues. V was pared by 9 bases and J by 0 bases, with 13 bases between.

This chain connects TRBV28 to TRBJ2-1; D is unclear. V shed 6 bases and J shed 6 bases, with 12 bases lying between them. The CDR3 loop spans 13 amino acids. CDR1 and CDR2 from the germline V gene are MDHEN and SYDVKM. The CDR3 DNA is TGTGCCAGCAGCTATATTGTAGTCAATGAGCAGTTCTTC. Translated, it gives CASSYIVVNEQFF.

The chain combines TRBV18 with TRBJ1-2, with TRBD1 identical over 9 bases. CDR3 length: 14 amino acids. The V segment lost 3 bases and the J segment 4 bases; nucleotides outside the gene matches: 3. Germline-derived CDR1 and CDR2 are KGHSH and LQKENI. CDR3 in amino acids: CASSPGQGGYGYTF. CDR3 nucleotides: TGTGCCAGCTCACCGGGACAGGGCGGCTATGGCTACACCTTC.

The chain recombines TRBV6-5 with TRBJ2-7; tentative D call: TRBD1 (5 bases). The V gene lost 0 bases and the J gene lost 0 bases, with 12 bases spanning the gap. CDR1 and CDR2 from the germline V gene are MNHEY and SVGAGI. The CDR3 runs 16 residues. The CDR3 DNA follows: TGTGCCAGCAGTTACTCTTCCAGGGCCCTCTCCTACGAGCAGTACTTC. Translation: CASSYSSRALSYEQYF.

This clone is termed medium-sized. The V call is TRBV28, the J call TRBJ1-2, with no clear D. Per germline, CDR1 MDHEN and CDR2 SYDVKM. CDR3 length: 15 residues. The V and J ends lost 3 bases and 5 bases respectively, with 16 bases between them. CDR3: CASSFKHPARYGYTF. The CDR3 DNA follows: TGTGCCAGCAGTTTCAAGCATCCTGCGCGGTATGGCTACACCTTC.

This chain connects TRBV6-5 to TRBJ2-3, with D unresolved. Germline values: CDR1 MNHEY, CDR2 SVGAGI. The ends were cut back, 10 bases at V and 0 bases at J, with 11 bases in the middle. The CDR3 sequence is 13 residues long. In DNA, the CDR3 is TGTGCCACCAAAGGCGGTAGCACAGATACGCAGTATTTT. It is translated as CATKGGSTDTQYF.

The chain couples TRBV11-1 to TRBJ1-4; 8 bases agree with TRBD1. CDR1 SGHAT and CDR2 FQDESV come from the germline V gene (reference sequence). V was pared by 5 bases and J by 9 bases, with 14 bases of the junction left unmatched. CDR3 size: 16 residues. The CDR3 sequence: CASSRGDRGGLKKLFF. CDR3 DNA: TGTGCCAGCAGCAGAGGCGACAGGGGCGGTCTTAAAAAACTGTTTTTT.

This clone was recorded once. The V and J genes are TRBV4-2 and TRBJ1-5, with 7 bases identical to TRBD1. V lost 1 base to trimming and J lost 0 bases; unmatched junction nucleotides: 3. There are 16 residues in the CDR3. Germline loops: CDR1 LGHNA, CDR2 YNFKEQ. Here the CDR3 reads CASSQGGQHSNQPQHF. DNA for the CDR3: TGTGCCAGCAGCCAAGGGGGACAGCATAGCAATCAGCCCCAGCATTTT.

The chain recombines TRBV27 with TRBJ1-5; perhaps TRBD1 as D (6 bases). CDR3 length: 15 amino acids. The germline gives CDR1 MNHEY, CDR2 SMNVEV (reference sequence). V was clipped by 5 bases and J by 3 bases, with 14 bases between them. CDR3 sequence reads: CASSGYGQNNQPQHF. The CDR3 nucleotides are TGTGCCAGCAGTGGGTACGGACAGAACAATCAGCCCCAGCATTTT.

The chain's CDR3 is CASSTKTGLNEKLFF. CDR3 nucleotide sequence: TGTGCCAGCAGTACCAAGACAGGGTTAAATGAAAAACTGTTTTTT. The chain links TRBV28 to TRBJ1-4; 7 nucleotides line up with TRBD1. Germline CDR1 MDHEN, CDR2 SYDVKM. J lost 5 bases, V lost 5 bases, and 8 bases had no gene match. This CDR3 is built from 15 residues.

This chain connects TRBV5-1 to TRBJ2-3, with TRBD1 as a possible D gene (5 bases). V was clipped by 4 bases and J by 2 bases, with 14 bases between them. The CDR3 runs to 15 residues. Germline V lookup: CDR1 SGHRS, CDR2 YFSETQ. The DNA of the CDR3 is TGCGCCAGCAGCGGGCTCTTAGGGGACACAGATACGCAGTATTTT. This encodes CASSGLLGDTDTQYF.

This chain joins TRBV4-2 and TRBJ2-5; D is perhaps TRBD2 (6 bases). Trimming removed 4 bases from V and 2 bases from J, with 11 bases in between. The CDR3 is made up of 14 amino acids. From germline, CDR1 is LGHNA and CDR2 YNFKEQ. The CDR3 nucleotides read TGTGCCAGCAGCCGATTGGGACTGCAAGAGACCCAGTACTTC. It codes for CASSRLGLQETQYF.